Presented here are 4 T cell receptor beta chains from one specimen sequenced in a study of T-cell memory formation after mild COVID-19 (dated by TCRdb to about 2021). Libraries came from 5' RACE. The data were produced on an Illumina NovaSeq 6000. TCRdb reanalyzed the raw reads on its own, using fastp at Q25 for trimming and MiXCR for clone calling, and kept in-frame beta chains. Merged by CDR3 protein, the rows form single entries marked with the most common genes and DNA. The sample yields around 340,000 distinct CDR3 sequences; roughly 13% were counted once. Clones ranked in the top ten supply about 20% of the sample. The sample was PBMCs or a T cell subset sorted from them (not recorded which). The origin of the receptors is a man between 18 and 35 years old who had mild COVID-19 (a few samples of this study predate the infection). The sample titles of this study are shuffled in the database, so cell type and time point are left out; the donor was told from shared clones.

The V and J genes are TRBV6-1 and TRBJ2-1, with 7 bases matching TRBD1. Per the germline V gene, CDR1 is MNHNS and CDR2 is SASEGT. Trimming took 7 bases from V and 4 from J; bases not matched to a gene: 19. CDR3 size: 18 residues. CDR3 protein: CASNVQPPTGTAYNEQFF. CDR3 DNA sequence: TGTGCCAGCAATGTACAACCTCCCACCGGGACAGCTTACAATGAGCAGTTCTTC.

This clonotype was counted many times. The chain has TRBV6-4 and TRBJ2-1, with 13 bases identical to TRBD2. Per germline, CDR1 MRHNA and CDR2 SNTAGT. Trimming removed 3 bases from V and 8 bases from J; junction bases left unmatched: 4. The CDR3 loop spans 15 amino acids. The CDR3, as DNA: TGTGCCAGCAGTGAAACTAGCGGGGGGGCACATGAGCAGTTCTTC. Its protein product is CASSETSGGAHEQFF.

The chain has TRBV12-5 and TRBJ2-1; either TRBD1 or TRBD2 may fit D (5 bases each). Germline lookup yields CDR1 LGHNT and CDR2 FRNRAP. The length of the CDR3 is 15 residues. V was trimmed by 5 bases and J by 3 bases, leaving 14 bases between them. The CDR3 region has the DNA TGTGCTAGTGGTACCCCTGGGGGTCTCTACAATGAGCAGTTCTTC. This encodes CASGTPGGLYNEQFF.

The chain has TRBV11-3 and TRBJ2-1; TRBD1 agrees at 7 bases. V shed 2 bases and J 8 bases; nucleotides not matched to a gene: 3. Germline lookup yields CDR1 SGHNT and CDR2 YENEEA. This CDR3 has 13 amino acids. The CDR3 region has the DNA TGTGCCAGCAGCTTACGACAGGGCCATGAGCAGTTCTTC. This gives the protein CASSLRQGHEQFF.